This record looks at one T cell receptor (beta chain) sequence and its context. Different DNA sequences within this sample yield the same CDR3. The data belong to a study of shared T cell receptors in the human thymus. V lost 3 bases, J lost 1 base, and 4 bases stayed unmatched. The CDR3 runs to 16 residues. Germline CDR1 reads SGHTA; CDR2 reads FQGNSA. Assay used: immunoSEQ multiplex PCR; TCRdb lists only in-frame clones, some missing. The data contain 720,000 or so clones, around 85% of them singletons. The data were also submitted as part of a second study, on human thymus T cells. According to that study: Having surgery to correct congenital heart defects, healthy Finnish infants acted as the donors. Corrective heart surgery yielded resections, and these provided the thymus tissue.

This TCR came from a girl under three years old with a congenital heart defect. Sample: thymocytes. V usage is TRBV7-2 and J usage is TRBJ2-3; 10 bases map to TRBD2. CDR3 nucleotide sequence: TGTGCCAGCAGCTTGGCTAGCGGGGGAGGCACAGATACGCAGTATTTT. Its protein is CASSLASGGGTDTQYF.